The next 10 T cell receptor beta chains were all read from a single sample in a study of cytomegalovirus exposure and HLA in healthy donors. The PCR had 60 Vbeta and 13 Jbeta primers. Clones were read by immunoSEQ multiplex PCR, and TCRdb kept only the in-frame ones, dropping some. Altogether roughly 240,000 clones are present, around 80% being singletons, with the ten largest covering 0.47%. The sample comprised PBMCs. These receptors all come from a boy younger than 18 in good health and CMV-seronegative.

The DNA for the CDR3 is TGTGCCAGTAGTACCCGAGCGGGAGGTTCCTACAATGAGCAGTTCTTC. The encoded protein is CASSTRAGGSYNEQFF. This chain joins TRBV19 and TRBJ2-1; TRBD2 aligns across 9 bases. CDR3 size: 16 residues. V dropped 4 bases and J dropped 1; count of bases not matched to a gene: 5. Germline V CDR1 and CDR2: LNHDA, SQIVND (reference sequence).

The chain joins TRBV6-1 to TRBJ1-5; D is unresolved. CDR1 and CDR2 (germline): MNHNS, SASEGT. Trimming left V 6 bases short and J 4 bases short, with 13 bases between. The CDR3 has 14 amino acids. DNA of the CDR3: TGTGCCAGCAGCTGGATAGGAGAAAATCAGCCCCAGCATTTT. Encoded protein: CASSWIGENQPQHF.

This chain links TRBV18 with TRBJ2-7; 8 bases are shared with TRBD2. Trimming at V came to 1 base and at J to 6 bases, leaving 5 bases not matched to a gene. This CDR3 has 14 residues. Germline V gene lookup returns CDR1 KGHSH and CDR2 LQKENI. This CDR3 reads CASSPRLASGEQYF. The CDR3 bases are TGTGCCAGCTCACCACGACTAGCGTCAGGCGAGCAGTACTTC.

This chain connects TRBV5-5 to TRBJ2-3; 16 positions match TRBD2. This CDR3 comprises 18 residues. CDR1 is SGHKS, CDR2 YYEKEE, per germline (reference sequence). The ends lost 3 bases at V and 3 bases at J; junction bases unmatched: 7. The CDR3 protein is CASSSGLAGGPRTDTQYF. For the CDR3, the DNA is TGTGCCAGCAGCTCGGGACTAGCGGGAGGGCCTAGAACAGATACGCAGTATTTT.

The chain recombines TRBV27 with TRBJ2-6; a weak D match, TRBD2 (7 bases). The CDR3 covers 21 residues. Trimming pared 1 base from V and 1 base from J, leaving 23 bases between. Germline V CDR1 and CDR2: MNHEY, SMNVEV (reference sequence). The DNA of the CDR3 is TGTGCCAGCAGTTTATTTGCCCCCGGGGGGCGGGGGAGATCTGGGGCCAACGTCCTGACTTTC. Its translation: CASSLFAPGGRGRSGANVLTF.

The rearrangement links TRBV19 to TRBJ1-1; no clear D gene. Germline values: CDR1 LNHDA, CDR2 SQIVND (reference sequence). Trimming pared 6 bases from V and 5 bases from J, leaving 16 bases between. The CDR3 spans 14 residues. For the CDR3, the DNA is TGTGCCAGTAGCGTCACAGCAATTGGAACTGAAGCTTTCTTT. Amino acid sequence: CASSVTAIGTEAFF. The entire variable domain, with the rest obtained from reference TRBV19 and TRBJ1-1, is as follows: DGGITQSPKYLFRKEGQNVTLSCEQNLNHDAMYWYRQDPGQGLRLIYYSQIVNDFQKGDIAEGYSVSREKKESFPLTVTSAQKNPTAFYLCASSVTAIGTEAFFGQGTRLTVV.

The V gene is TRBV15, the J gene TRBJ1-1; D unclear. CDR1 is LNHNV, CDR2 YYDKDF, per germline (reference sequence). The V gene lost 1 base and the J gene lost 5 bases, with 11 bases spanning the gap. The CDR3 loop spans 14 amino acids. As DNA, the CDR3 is TGTGCCACCAGCAGAGTTTACGGGTTGACTGAAGCTTTCTTT. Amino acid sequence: CATSRVYGLTEAFF. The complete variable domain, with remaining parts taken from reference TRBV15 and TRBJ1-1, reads DAMVIQNPRYQVTQFGKPVTLSCSQTLNHNVMYWYQQKSSQAPKLLFHYYDKDFNNEADTPDNFQSRRPNTSFCFLDIRSPGLGDTAMYLCATSRVYGLTEAFFGQGTRLTVV.

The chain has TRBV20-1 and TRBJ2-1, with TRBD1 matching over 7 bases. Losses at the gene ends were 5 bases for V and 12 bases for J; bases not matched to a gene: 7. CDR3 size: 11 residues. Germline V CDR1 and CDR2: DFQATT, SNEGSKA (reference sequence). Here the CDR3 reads CSAPRTGLQFF. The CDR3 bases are TGCAGTGCTCCCCGGACAGGCCTGCAGTTCTTC.

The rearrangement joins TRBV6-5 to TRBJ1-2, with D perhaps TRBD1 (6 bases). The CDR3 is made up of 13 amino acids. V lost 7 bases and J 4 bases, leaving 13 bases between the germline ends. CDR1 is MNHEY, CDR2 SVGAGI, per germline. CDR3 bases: TGTGCCAGCACCCAAGGACAGCTCTATGGCTACACCTTC. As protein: CASTQGQLYGYTF.

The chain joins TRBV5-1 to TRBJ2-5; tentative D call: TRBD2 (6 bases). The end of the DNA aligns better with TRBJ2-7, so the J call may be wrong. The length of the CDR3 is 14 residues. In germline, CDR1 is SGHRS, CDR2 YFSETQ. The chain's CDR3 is CASSFRTNSYEQYF. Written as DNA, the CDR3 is TGCGCCAGCAGCTTCCGGACTAACTCCTACGAGCAGTACTTC.